The 9 T cell receptor beta chains given below trace back to one sample, sequenced in a study of lymphopenia after photon versus proton radiotherapy. The data were produced by immunoSEQ multiplex PCR, yet TCRdb's version contains in-frame clones alone and is incomplete. The repertoire holds roughly 67,000 clones, with approximately 91% as singletons. The input for sequencing was peripheral blood, taken from a patient treated with photon-based radiotherapy. The receptors derive from a woman in her 70s with pancreatic cancer.

The chain couples TRBV30 to TRBJ1-1; D gene unclear. The germline CDR1 and CDR2 sequences are GTSNPN and SVGIG (reference sequence). CDR3 length: 13 amino acids. Trimming shortened V by 1 base and J by 6 bases, and 12 bases separated the two germline ends. The chain's CDR3 is CAWSGFHGAEAFF. CDR3 in DNA: TGTGCCTGGAGTGGATTTCATGGCGCTGAAGCTTTCTTT.

V gene TRBV30 combines with J gene TRBJ2-7; no reliable D call. The CDR3 spans 13 residues. Looked up from germline, CDR1 is GTSNPN and CDR2 is SVGIG (reference sequence). V was cut by 0 bases and J by 5 bases, with 11 bases left in between. The CDR3 region is CAWSVKGVHEQYF. CDR3 bases: TGTGCCTGGAGTGTAAAGGGTGTCCACGAGCAGTACTTC.

The CDR3 loop reads CSVGTGYGANVLTF. The CDR3 DNA reads TGCAGCGTTGGCACCGGGTATGGGGCCAACGTCCTGACTTTC. The rearrangement links TRBV29-1 to TRBJ2-6; D unclear. The CDR3 extends over 14 amino acids. V lost 4 bases and J lost 3, with 10 bases in between. Germline lookup yields CDR1 SQVTM and CDR2 ANQGSEA.

V gene TRBV18 combines with J gene TRBJ1-1, with D perhaps matching TRBD1 (5 bases). This CDR3 comprises 11 residues. Trimming took 2 bases from V and 8 from J, leaving 6 bases between them. The germline V gene has CDR1 KGHSH and CDR2 LQKENI. CDR3 sequence (DNA): TGTGCCAGCTCACCAGGGGGGGAAGCTTTCTTT. This encodes CASSPGGEAFF.

The J gene is TRBJ2-2, the V gene TRBV11-2, with D possibly TRBD2 on 5 matching bases. Trimming pared 2 bases from V and 7 bases from J, leaving 23 bases between. Per the germline V gene, CDR1 is SGHAT and CDR2 is FQNNGV. CDR3 length: 18 residues. The CDR3 reads CASSLISGEPLSGGELFF. CDR3 bases: TGTGCCAGCAGCTTAATAAGCGGAGAACCCCTATCTGGCGGGGAGCTGTTTTTT.

The chain has TRBV19 and TRBJ2-7; D remains unclear. The V end was cut by 2 bases, the J end by 0 bases, with 8 bases between. The germline gives CDR1 LNHDA, CDR2 SQIVND (reference sequence). There are 14 residues in the CDR3. CDR3 sequence: CASSIHTFSYEQYF. Written as DNA, the CDR3 is TGTGCCAGTAGTATACATACTTTCTCCTACGAGCAGTACTTC. Supplemented by reference TRBV19 and TRBJ2-7, the full variable domain reads DGGITQSPKYLFRKEGQNVTLSCEQNLNHDAMYWYRQDPGQGLRLIYYSQIVNDFQKGDIAEGYSVSREKKESFPLTVTSAQKNPTAFYLCASSIHTFSYEQYFGPGTRLTVT.

The V and J genes are TRBV28 and TRBJ2-7; TRBD1 matches 9 bases. Germline lookup yields CDR1 MDHEN and CDR2 SYDVKM. This CDR3 has 15 residues. Trimming cost V 5 bases and J 6 bases; bases outside gene matches: 11. The CDR3 DNA is TGTGCCAGCAGTCCTCCCGGGACAGGGTCCGGCGAGCAGTACTTC. Residues: CASSPPGTGSGEQYF.

J is TRBJ2-7 and V is TRBV2; 7 bases line up with TRBD1. V shed 2 bases and J 3 bases; nucleotides not matched to a gene: 4. Germline V CDR1 and CDR2: SNHLY, FYNNEI. The CDR3 is made up of 14 amino acids. CDR3 region: CASSESPGGYEQYF. The CDR3 bases are TGTGCCAGCAGTGAATCCCCAGGGGGCTACGAGCAGTACTTC.

The chain links TRBV6-1 to TRBJ2-7, with D tentatively TRBD1 (9 bases). V lost 5 bases and J 4 bases, leaving 18 bases between the germline ends. CDR1 and CDR2 (germline): MNHNS, SASEGT. This CDR3 comprises 15 residues. CDR3 nucleotide sequence: TGTGCCAGCAGTTTGACAGGGGGACTAGGTTACGAGCAGTACTTC. It specifies CASSLTGGLGYEQYF.